This TCR beta chain comes out of a study of T cell responses to AZD1222 COVID-19 vaccine (dated by TCRdb to about 2021). For the wider study: AZD1222 recipients given second doses at about 4 weeks or at about 12 weeks were pooled, since spike-specific TCR depth and breadth were not found to differ between the two schedules. Enrollment into the trials was organized by age into subgroups of 18-55, 56-69 and 70-plus years, and those subgroups contained around 150, 28 and 57 TCR-sequenced participants, respectively. TCR sequencing covered fewer than 250 trial participants: 200 to 220 given two doses of AZD1222 and approximately 25 given two doses of MenACWY control vaccine. Overall study results and their limits: Spike-specific TCR breadth and depth rose significantly after two AZD1222 doses compared with day 0 and with MenACWY recipients. Participants were mostly white British, with more females than males. The authors suggested clonal diversity may have been underestimated. The 56-69-year group was small, and its depth increase did not reach significance, likely because of low power. Because no samples from the day 14 peak response were available, repertoires could be characterized only after the peak T cell response. The vaccine-associated CD4 TCRs covered the entire spike protein, and the dominant responses fell in regions 160-218 and 743-854. Nearly half of unique spike-specific TCRs reportedly recognized epitopes outside regions mutated in the B.1.351 and B.1.1.7 variants. Only six or seven AZD1222 recipients were SARS-CoV-2 seropositive at baseline, limiting conclusions about previously exposed vaccinees.

The CDR3 numbers 15 residues from cysteine through phenylalanine. The sequence is cut down to CDR3 DNA, 45 bases in frame from base 1. V gives up 6 bases and J gives up 7 bases, and the segment between their germline ends measures 19 bases. Concerning this clone itself: No cognate antigen has been identified for it. The sample holds no much larger clone one base away, and base qualities are not on file.

The CDR3 regions of human TCRbeta chains were subjected to immunosequencing. As for the authors' bioinformatics: Repertoire TCRs were matched against a reference library of SARS-CoV-2-specific TCRs generated with the MIRA antigen-specificity platform. Breadth meant the fraction of unique TCRs that were SARS-CoV-2-associated, whereas depth meant the fraction of total T cells that were SARS-CoV-2-associated. Using the MIRA data, every spike-specific TCR was mapped to the spike region that the TCR reacted to and assigned to either a CD4 or a CD8 class. Log10-transformed breadth and depth values were compared by one-way ANOVA with Sidak's multiple comparisons tests. The table comes from immuneACCESS by way of TCRdb, which keeps in-frame sequences with V and J called. Part of the clones is missing from these tables; in studies checked, under half for an unresolved V gene and the rest for unknown reasons. V and J calls and clone size are those listed in that table; D and trimming were worked out from the DNA. The sample includes around 89,000 clones, with 86% observed a single time. The ten largest make up 10% of the sample.

The time point label here, explained by the study, means: baseline before first vaccination. Vaccinee samples were obtained from the UK trials COV001 and COV002, which included a single-blind randomized controlled phase 2/3 trial of AZD1222 (ChAdOx1 nCoV-19) in healthy adults. For TCRbeta chain sequencing, PBMC samples from trial participants were taken at day 0 and at day 28 after the second dose. This sequence uses TRBV23-1 and TRBJ1-5, with no confidently assigned D gene. TRBV23-1 is an ORF, and what it does is uncertain. The receptor was derived from an adult in good health. The sample consisted of peripheral blood, taken on day 0 of AZD1222 vaccination. The CDR3: CASSPKTARRQPQHF. The nucleotide sequence is TGCGCCAGCAGCCCAAAAACCGCTAGGAGACAGCCCCAGCATTTT.